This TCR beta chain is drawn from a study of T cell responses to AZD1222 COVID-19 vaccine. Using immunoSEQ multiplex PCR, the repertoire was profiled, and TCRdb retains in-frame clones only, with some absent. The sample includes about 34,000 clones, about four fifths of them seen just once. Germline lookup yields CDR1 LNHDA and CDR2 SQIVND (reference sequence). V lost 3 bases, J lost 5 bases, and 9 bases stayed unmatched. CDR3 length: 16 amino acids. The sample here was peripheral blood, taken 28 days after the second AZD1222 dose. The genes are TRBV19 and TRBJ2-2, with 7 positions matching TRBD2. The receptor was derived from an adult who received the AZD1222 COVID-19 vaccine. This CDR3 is CASSIYGGIGTGELFF. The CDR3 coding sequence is TGTGCCAGTAGTATTTACGGGGGGATCGGAACCGGGGAGCTGTTTTTT.